This TCR beta chain was captured in a study of Graves' ophthalmopathy and Graves' hyperthyroidism. Findings and limits, study-wide: For predicting ophthalmopathy progression, the model had about 71% sensitivity and approximately 72% specificity.

Included hyperthyroidism patients were aged 18 to 65 and newly diagnosed (under 2 months' duration). In regard to this clonotype: Its cognate antigen is unknown.

From RNA, the CDR3 regions of TCR beta chains were amplified and sequenced. HTBI primers were employed in first-round RT-PCR, then a second-round multiplex PCR followed. TCRdb processed the multiplex PCR reads anew with MiXCR; each CDR3 protein has one entry. The data show around 1,200,000 distinct CDR3 sequences, about two fifths seen once. Material: peripheral blood or thyroid tissue (not recorded which). The receptor comes from an adult man with Graves' hyperthyroidism.

The CDR3 nucleotides read TGCAGCGTGGCCGGCGGGAGAGGGTACGAGCAGTACTTC. It is translated as CSVAGGRGYEQYF. The rearrangement joins TRBV29-1 to TRBJ2-7, with 7 bases fitting TRBD2. Germline assignment: CDR1 SQVTM and CDR2 ANQGSEA. The length of the CDR3 is 13 residues. J was trimmed by 4 bases and V by 6 bases; bases with no gene match: 9.